A selection of T cell receptor beta chains follows, all from one sample in a study of STAT3 mutations in large granular lymphocyte leukemia. Sequencing was performed with immunoSEQ multiplex PCR; in TCRdb, only in-frame clones are kept and a portion is missing. The sample has several thousand clones; 88% are singletons. Source material: PBMCs. These receptors were taken from a human donor with T large granular lymphocyte leukemia. Some clones in this sample may be carry-over from other donors' samples. Each CDR3 is given with its conserved first and last residue. Fields, in order: clone size, V gene, J gene, D gene, CDR3 DNA, CDR3 protein. D genes are given only for firm matches. A row's size may be missing; if present it is once, few, many or a size class.

>NA|TRBV4-2|TRBJ1-4|TRBD1
TGTGCCAGCAGCCAAGACGGACAGGGGGCATCAACTAATGAAAAACTGTTTTTT
CASSQDGQGASTNEKLFF
>NA|TRBV11-2|TRBJ2-2|TRBD2
TGTGCCAGCAGCAACCTGATTCCGGGACTAGCTACCACCGGGGAGCTGTTTTTT
CASSNLIPGLATTGELFF
>NA|TRBV16|TRBJ1-1|TRBD1
TGTGCCAGCAGCCCGGGACAGGGCAAGTCTGAAGCTTTCTTT
CASSPGQGKSEAFF
>NA|TRBV7-9|TRBJ1-1|NA
TGTGCCAGCAGCGATTCGATGAACACTGAAGCTTTCTTT
CASSDSMNTEAFF
>NA|TRBV15|TRBJ2-5|NA
TGTGCCACCAGCAGAGAGGAATGGGGGACCCAGTACTTC
CATSREEWGTQYF
>NA|TRBV18|TRBJ1-1|NA
TGTGCCAGCTCACCACAAGGAACTGAAGCTTTCTTT
CASSPQGTEAFF
>NA|TRBV5-1|TRBJ1-1|NA
TGCGCCAGCAGCTTACTCCCGGACACTGAAGCTTTCTTT
CASSLLPDTEAFF
>NA|TRBV28|TRBJ1-1|NA
TGTGCCAGCAGTCCTCCCGGAGCAAGATTCACTGAAGCTTTCTTT
CASSPPGARFTEAFF
>NA|TRBV7-9|TRBJ2-3|NA
TGTGCCAGCAGCTCCCGGAGTCGGGGTTTAAGCACAGATACGCAGTATTTT
CASSSRSRGLSTDTQYF
>NA|TRBV5-1|TRBJ2-3|TRBD2
TGCGCCAGCAGCTTCCCCATAGCGGGGGCGGACACAGATACGCAGTATTTT
CASSFPIAGADTDTQYF
>once|TRBV5-1|TRBJ2-5|NA
TGCGCCAGCAGCTTGAACCTACAACAAGAGACCCAGTACTTC
CASSLNLQQETQYF
>once|TRBV5-1|TRBJ1-3|NA
TGCGCCAGCAGCTCCCACCCTGGAAACACCATATATTTT
CASSSHPGNTIYF
>NA|TRBV6-1|TRBJ1-2|NA
TGTGCCAGCAGTGAAACCCCGGGAGGAGCCTATGGCTACACCTTC
CASSETPGGAYGYTF
>NA|TRBV5-1|TRBJ1-1|TRBD1
TGCGCCAGCAGCTCCTTGGACAGGGTTGACACTGAAGCTTTCTTT
CASSSLDRVDTEAFF
>NA|TRBV30|TRBJ2-5|TRBD1
TGTGCCTGGAGTGTCGGGACAGGGCCCCAAGAGACCCAGTACTTC
CAWSVGTGPQETQYF
>NA|TRBV7-2|TRBJ1-6|NA
TGTGCCAGCAGCTTAGATCCCGGGTTCGGACCCCTCCACTTT
CASSLDPGFGPLHF
>NA|TRBV5-1|TRBJ2-5|NA
TGCGCCAGCAGCGGACAAGAGACCCAGTACTTC
CASSGQETQYF
>NA|TRBV30|TRBJ1-1|NA
TGTGCCTGGAGCCCCCCGTGGTCTACAAACACTGAAGCTTTCTTT
CAWSPPWSTNTEAFF
>NA|TRBV5-1|TRBJ2-3|TRBD2
TGCGCCAGCAGCTTACTAGCGGGGGGGCCAGATACGCAGTATTTT
CASSLLAGGPDTQYF
>NA|TRBV2|TRBJ2-3|NA
TGTGCCACCGGACGAAACACAGATACGCAGTATTTT
CATGRNTDTQYF